A selection of T cell receptor beta chains follows, all from one sample in a study of shared clonotypes between healthy human individuals. Using immunoSEQ multiplex PCR, the repertoire was profiled, and TCRdb retains in-frame clones only, with some absent. This sample carries about 1,500,000 clones, roughly 96% of them seen once, and the ten largest clones take roughly 1.1%. The sample was naive CD4+ T cells sorted from blood. These receptors all come from a man in his thirties or forties in good health. Each CDR3 is given with its conserved first and last residue. The order of the fields is clone size, V gene, J gene, D gene, CDR3 protein, CDR3 DNA. D genes are given only for firm matches. Clone sizes are given selectively: once, few, many, or a class where the clone is expanded.

few	TRBV7-6	TRBJ1-4	TRBD1	CASSQTGTGGEKLFF	TGTGCCAGCAGCCAGACCGGGACAGGGGGTGAAAAACTGTTTTTT
once	TRBV9	TRBJ2-3	.	CASSSQGATSAYTDTQYF	TGTGCCAGCAGCTCTCAGGGGGCTACTAGCGCTTACACAGATACGCAGTATTTT
.	TRBV28	TRBJ2-1	TRBD2	CASSLSGRRDEQFF	TGTGCCAGCAGTTTGAGCGGGAGAAGAGATGAGCAGTTCTTC
.	TRBV7-9	TRBJ2-7	.	CASSSDTGSSFRYEQYF	TGTGCCAGCAGCTCGGATACAGGGTCTAGCTTTCGCTACGAGCAGTACTTC
.	TRBV28	TRBJ1-1	.	CASSYRPTEAFF	TGTGCCAGCAGTTACCGACCCACTGAAGCTTTCTTT
.	TRBV5-6	TRBJ2-1	.	CASSLTPTSSNEQFF	TGTGCCAGCAGCTTGACGCCTACGTCTTCCAATGAGCAGTTCTTC
.	TRBV6-5	TRBJ2-5	.	CASRPGASWETQYF	TGTGCCAGCAGACCCGGGGCCTCATGGGAGACCCAGTACTTC
.	TRBV7-2	TRBJ2-7	.	CASSLQASVAYEQYF	TGTGCCAGCAGCTTACAGGCTAGCGTAGCCTACGAGCAGTACTTC
.	TRBV5-1	TRBJ2-3	TRBD2	CASHREGTDTQYF	TGCGCCAGCCATCGGGAGGGGACAGATACGCAGTATTTT
.	TRBV7-2	TRBJ1-5	.	CASSSIISSQPQHF	TGTGCCAGCAGCTCCATTATCTCATCTCAGCCCCAGCATTTT
few	TRBV29-1	TRBJ2-1	.	CSVSRVNEQFF	TGCAGCGTTTCTAGAGTCAATGAGCAGTTCTTC
.	TRBV20-1	TRBJ2-7	TRBD1	CSVGTGSEQYF	TGCAGTGTCGGGACAGGGTCCGAGCAGTACTTC
.	TRBV10-1	TRBJ2-2	TRBD2	CASSVTSGRNTGELFF	TGCGCCAGCAGTGTAACTAGCGGGAGGAACACCGGGGAGCTGTTTTTT
.	TRBV2	TRBJ2-4	.	CASRGGGPGEFLAKNIQYF	TGTGCCAGCAGAGGAGGGGGACCGGGAGAGTTCCTAGCCAAAAACATTCAGTACTTC
many	TRBV5-6	TRBJ2-5	.	CASSLDGREETQYF	TGTGCCAGCAGCTTGGATGGACGGGAAGAGACCCAGTACTTC
.	TRBV7-9	TRBJ2-3	.	CASSLWRDTQYF	TGTGCCAGCAGCTTATGGCGAGATACGCAGTATTTT
.	TRBV5-1	TRBJ1-3	.	CASSLRGLSGNTIYF	TGCGCCAGCAGCCTCCGGGGGCTCTCTGGAAACACCATATATTTT
.	TRBV5-8	TRBJ2-1	TRBD1	CASSAHPGGTEQFF	TGTGCCAGCAGCGCTCATCCAGGGGGCACTGAGCAGTTCTTC
.	TRBV10-2	TRBJ2-2	.	CASAAAKTGELFF	TGCGCCAGCGCGGCAGCCAAGACCGGGGAGCTGTTTTTT
.	TRBV5-1	TRBJ2-3	TRBD1	CASGDRGHHTDTQYF	TGCGCCAGCGGCGACAGGGGACATCACACAGATACGCAGTATTTT
.	TRBV5-4	TRBJ2-7	TRBD1	CASSSGGGTGGYEQYF	TGTGCCAGCAGCTCAGGCGGGGGGACAGGGGGCTACGAGCAGTACTTC
.	TRBV7-2	TRBJ1-1	TRBD1	CASSSWGDRMNTEAFF	TGTGCCAGCAGCTCTTGGGGGGACAGAATGAACACTGAAGCTTTCTTT
.	TRBV19	TRBJ2-1	TRBD2	CASTQFAGDPAQFF	TGTGCCAGTACCCAATTCGCGGGAGATCCGGCGCAGTTCTTC
.	TRBV19	TRBJ2-7	.	CASRSEGAYEQYF	TGTGCCAGTAGGTCCGAGGGGGCCTACGAGCAGTACTTC
.	TRBV7-3	TRBJ2-1	TRBD2	CASSFLRTSSYNEQFF	TGTGCCAGCAGCTTCCTCCGGACTAGCTCCTACAATGAGCAGTTCTTC
.	TRBV7-6	TRBJ1-4	.	CASSLGRRVNEKLFF	TGTGCCAGCAGCTTAGGTCGGCGGGTTAATGAAAAACTGTTTTTT
.	TRBV11-2	TRBJ2-1	TRBD2	CASSSTSGRIGEQFF	TGTGCCAGCAGCTCAACTAGCGGGAGGATCGGTGAGCAGTTCTTC
.	TRBV10-3	TRBJ2-7	.	CAIGPADYEQYF	TGTGCCATCGGGCCCGCGGATTACGAGCAGTACTTC
.	TRBV5-1	TRBJ2-7	.	CASSIRGGYEQYF	TGCGCCAGCTCAATTAGGGGTGGATACGAGCAGTACTTC
.	TRBV19	TRBJ2-1	.	CASSFTDSPFWFF	TGTGCCAGTAGTTTCACCGACAGTCCCTTTTGGTTCTTC
.	TRBV4-3	TRBJ2-2	.	CASSLPGAGELFF	TGCGCCAGCAGTCTCCCCGGAGCCGGGGAGCTGTTTTTT
.	TRBV14	TRBJ2-1	.	CASSRGVYNEQFF	TGTGCCAGCAGCAGGGGAGTCTACAATGAGCAGTTCTTC
once	TRBV5-1	TRBJ2-3	.	CASSPGLVLTDTQYF	TGCGCCAGCAGCCCGGGCCTGGTATTGACAGATACGCAGTATTTT
once	TRBV9	TRBJ2-7	.	CASSIGGSYEQYF	TGTGCCAGCAGCATCGGAGGCTCCTACGAGCAGTACTTC
.	TRBV19	TRBJ2-2	.	CASTRGSHTGELFF	TGTGCCAGTACGAGGGGGAGCCACACCGGGGAGCTGTTTTTT
.	TRBV6-6	TRBJ2-2	.	CASSYSGTHTLGELFF	TGTGCCAGCAGTTATTCCGGGACCCATACCCTGGGGGAGCTGTTTTTT
.	TRBV5-1	TRBJ1-4	.	CASSFTGSTNEKLFF	TGCGCCAGCAGCTTCACAGGCTCAACTAATGAAAAACTGTTTTTT
.	TRBV7-2	TRBJ2-1	TRBD2	CASSLPKGLAGDNEQFF	TGTGCCAGCAGCCTACCTAAGGGACTAGCGGGAGACAATGAGCAGTTCTTC
.	TRBV2	TRBJ1-2	TRBD1	CASREDRGLDFIAYGYTF	TGTGCCAGCAGAGAGGACAGGGGGCTTGATTTCATTGCCTATGGCTACACCTTC
.	TRBV7-2	TRBJ2-6	TRBD1	CATDRGLGANVLTF	TGTGCCACCGACAGGGGGCTTGGGGCCAACGTCCTGACTTTC
once	TRBV9	TRBJ2-5	.	CASSAGLSEETQYF	TGTGCCAGCAGCGCGGGACTTTCAGAAGAGACCCAGTACTTC
.	TRBV5-1	TRBJ1-1	.	CASSSQGRTEAFF	TGCGCCAGCAGCTCGCAGGGTCGAACTGAAGCTTTCTTT
.	TRBV6-5	TRBJ2-7	.	CASSSRGRAYEQYF	TGTGCCAGCAGTTCGCGAGGCAGAGCCTACGAGCAGTACTTC
.	TRBV28	TRBJ2-7	.	CASSSLGGRGIYEQYF	TGTGCCAGCAGTTCCCTAGGGGGGAGGGGAATCTACGAGCAGTACTTC
.	TRBV7-2	TRBJ2-6	.	CASEGVTGANVLTF	TGTGCCAGCGAGGGTGTTACTGGGGCCAACGTCCTGACTTTC
.	TRBV7-9	TRBJ1-4	.	CASSLEAGLEKLFF	TGTGCCAGCAGCTTAGAGGCAGGCCTAGAAAAACTGTTTTTT
.	TRBV28	TRBJ2-7	.	CASSLIGEQYF	TGTGCCAGCAGTTTAATCGGCGAGCAGTACTTC
.	TRBV5-1	TRBJ2-2	TRBD1	CASSNRTGNPAETGELFF	TGCGCCAGCAGCAACCGGACAGGAAACCCAGCAGAAACCGGGGAGCTGTTTTTT
once	TRBV2	TRBJ2-2	TRBD1	CASKETGGSGELFF	TGTGCCAGCAAAGAGACAGGGGGCTCCGGGGAGCTGTTTTTT
.	TRBV10-3	TRBJ2-7	TRBD1	CAIGQGSYEQYF	TGTGCCATCGGACAGGGGAGCTACGAGCAGTACTTC
.	TRBV7-2	TRBJ1-1	.	CASSATRGTTSGFLTEAFF	TGTGCCAGCAGCGCGACCCGGGGGACAACCTCGGGCTTTCTCACTGAAGCTTTCTTT
.	TRBV5-5	TRBJ2-1	TRBD2	CASSPRQGPGTSYYNEQFF	TGTGCCAGCAGCCCCCGACAGGGACCAGGGACTAGCTATTACAATGAGCAGTTCTTC
.	TRBV18	TRBJ2-1	.	CASSWDSYNEQFF	TGTGCCAGCTCATGGGACTCCTACAATGAGCAGTTCTTC
.	TRBV6-1	TRBJ1-5	TRBD1	CASSEQVGGGQPQHF	TGTGCCAGCAGTGAACAAGTAGGGGGCGGACAGCCCCAGCATTTT
.	TRBV28	TRBJ2-7	.	CASKAGTSYEQYF	TGTGCCAGCAAGGCCGGGACCTCCTACGAGCAGTACTTC
.	TRBV5-1	TRBJ1-3	TRBD1	CASSLAFRDRVSLSGNTIYF	TGCGCCAGCAGCTTGGCCTTTAGGGACAGGGTATCCCTCTCTGGAAACACCATATATTTT
few	TRBV5-4	TRBJ2-7	TRBD1	CASSLPGTEAYEQYF	TGTGCCAGCAGCTTGCCCGGGACAGAAGCCTACGAGCAGTACTTC